The following is a T cell receptor beta chain sequence with its context. Its specificity is not known. The assay was run at survey level. Samples were sequenced at Survey level, maximum 500,000 reads. Some clones are missing from TCRdb's copy, which holds only in-frame ones; the method was immunoSEQ multiplex PCR. The sample has approximately 60,000 clones; 80% to 90% are singletons. These data are taken from a study of pediatric ulcerative colitis. The CDR3 extends over 14 amino acids. Germline CDR1 reads SGHRS; CDR2 reads YFSETQ. The V segment lost 2 bases and the J segment 6 bases; nucleotides outside the gene matches: 4. Study-level findings and limits: Total lymphocyte DNA, not sorted subsets, was the template. Compared with controls, ulcerative colitis showed greater blood-rectum clone sharing.

Specimen: blood. This sequence joins TRBV5-1 and TRBJ2-1, with 8 bases identical to TRBD2. The clonotype was recovered from a boy between 10 and 17 years old with severe ulcerative colitis. Written as DNA, the CDR3 is TGCGCCAGCAGCTTTCTGGCGGGGGGCAATGAGCAGTTCTTC. Protein product: CASSFLAGGNEQFF.